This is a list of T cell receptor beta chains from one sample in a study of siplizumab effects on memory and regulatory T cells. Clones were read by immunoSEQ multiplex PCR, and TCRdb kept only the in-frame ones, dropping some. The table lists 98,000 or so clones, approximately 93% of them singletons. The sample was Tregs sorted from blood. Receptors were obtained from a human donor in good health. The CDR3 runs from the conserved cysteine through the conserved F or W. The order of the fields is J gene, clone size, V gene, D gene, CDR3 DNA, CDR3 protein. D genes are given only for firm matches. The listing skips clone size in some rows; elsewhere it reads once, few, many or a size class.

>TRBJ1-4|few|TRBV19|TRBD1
TGTGCCAGTAGTTCGACAGGGTTTACTAATGAAAAACTGTTTTTT
CASSSTGFTNEKLFF
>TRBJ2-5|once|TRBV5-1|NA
TGCGCCAGCAGCTTGCACGAGACCCAGTACTTC
CASSLHETQYF
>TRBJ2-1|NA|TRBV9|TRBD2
TGTGCCAGCAGCGAAAAAAAAGGACTAGCGGGAGTTAAAAGTTCCTACAATGAGCAGTTCTTC
CASSEKKGLAGVKSSYNEQFF
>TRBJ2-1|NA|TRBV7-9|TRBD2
TGTGCCAGCAGCTGGGGACTAGCGGGCCTTAACTCCTACAATGAGCAGTTCTTC
CASSWGLAGLNSYNEQFF
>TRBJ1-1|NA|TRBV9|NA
TGTGCCAGCAGCGTAGGGGTCAGGGGTGAAGCTTTCTTT
CASSVGVRGEAFF
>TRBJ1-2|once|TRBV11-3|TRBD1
TGTGCCAGCAGCCCCATTGGGACAGGGGCATCTGGCTACACCTTC
CASSPIGTGASGYTF
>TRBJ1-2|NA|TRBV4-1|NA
TGCGCCAGCAGCCAAGGCGGCGGGATTGGCTACACCTTC
CASSQGGGIGYTF
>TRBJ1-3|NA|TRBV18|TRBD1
TGTGCCAGCTCACCCCAGGACAGGGGCGGAAACACCATATATTTT
CASSPQDRGGNTIYF
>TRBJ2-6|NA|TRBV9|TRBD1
TGTGCCAGCAGCGGCTTACAGGGGGGCCCTGGGGCCAACGTCCTGACTTTC
CASSGLQGGPGANVLTF
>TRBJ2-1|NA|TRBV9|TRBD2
TGTGCCAGCAGCGTGACTATAGCGGGGGGGAACAATGAGCAGTTCTTC
CASSVTIAGGNNEQFF
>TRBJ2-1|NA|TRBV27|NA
TGTGCCAGCAGTCGGACCCTCAAATCGAATGAGCAGTTCTTC
CASSRTLKSNEQFF
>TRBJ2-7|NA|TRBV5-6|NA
TGTGCCAGCAGCCTGGCGGCGGGGGCGGGCGAGCAGTACTTC
CASSLAAGAGEQYF
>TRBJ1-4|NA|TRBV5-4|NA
TGTGCCAGCACGATCTGGGGATTTGAAAAACTGTTTTTT
CASTIWGFEKLFF
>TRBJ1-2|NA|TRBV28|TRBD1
TGTGCCAGCTCTTACCGGGACAGACTCTATGGCTACACCTTC
CASSYRDRLYGYTF
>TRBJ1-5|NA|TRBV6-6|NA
TGTGCCAGCAGTTACTCTGGGTTAAATCAGCCCCAGCATTTT
CASSYSGLNQPQHF
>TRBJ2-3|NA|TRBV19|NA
TGTGCCAGTAGGTCTATGGGGTCCGATACGCAGTATTTT
CASRSMGSDTQYF
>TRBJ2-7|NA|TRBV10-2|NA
TGCGCCAGCAGTGTTCTTACCTCCTACGAGCAGTACTTC
CASSVLTSYEQYF
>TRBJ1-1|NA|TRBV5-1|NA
TGCGCCAGCAGCTATTTAAGCCTGAACACTGAAGCTTTCTTT
CASSYLSLNTEAFF
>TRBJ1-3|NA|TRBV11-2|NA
TGTGCCAGCAGCTTAGGGGGGGGACCTGGAAACACCATATATTTT
CASSLGGGPGNTIYF
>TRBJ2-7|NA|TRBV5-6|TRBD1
TGTGCCAGCAGCTTGTCAACAGGGGGGCTGGGGGAGCAGTACTTC
CASSLSTGGLGEQYF
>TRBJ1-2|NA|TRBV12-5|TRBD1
TGTGCTAGTGGCCTGGACAGGGAACATGGCTACACCTTC
CASGLDREHGYTF
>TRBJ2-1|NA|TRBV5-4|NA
TGTGCCAGCTGGAAGGCCGACAATGAGCAGTTCTTC
CASWKADNEQFF
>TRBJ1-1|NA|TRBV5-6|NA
TGTGCCAGCAGCTTGGTTGGGGGGACATCTGAAGCTTTCTTT
CASSLVGGTSEAFF
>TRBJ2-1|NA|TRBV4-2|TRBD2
TGTGCCAGCAGCCAAGAGACTAGCGCCTCGCCTGATCTCTACAATGAGCAGTTCTTC
CASSQETSASPDLYNEQFF
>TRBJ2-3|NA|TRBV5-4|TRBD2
TGTGCCAGCAGCTGGGGGACTAGCGGCACAGATACGCAGTATTTT
CASSWGTSGTDTQYF
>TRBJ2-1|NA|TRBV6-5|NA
TGTGCCAGCACTAACCGACAGAGGGTTAATGAGCAGTTCTTC
CASTNRQRVNEQFF
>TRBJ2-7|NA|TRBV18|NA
TGTGCCAGCTCACCATTTGACCGACCGGGGCCCTACGAGCAGTACTTC
CASSPFDRPGPYEQYF
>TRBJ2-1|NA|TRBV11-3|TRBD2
TGTGCCAGCAGCTCCGATTACGGACTAGCGATCAACAATGAGCAGTTCTTC
CASSSDYGLAINNEQFF
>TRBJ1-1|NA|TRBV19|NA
TGTGCCAGTAACCCAAACCGGGGGACGACTGAAGCTTTCTTT
CASNPNRGTTEAFF